This T cell receptor (beta chain) is from a study of control samples from healthy donors and cancer patients. Sequenced by immunoSEQ multiplex PCR; TCRdb stores in-frame clones only, minus some. Of over 110,000 clones in the sample, less than 90% are singletons; the top ten hold approximately 9.4%. The sequence came from a young woman in good health. Input material: blood.

DNA of the CDR3: TGTGCCAGTAGGCCTTCGATGGACCATGGCTACACCTTC. This codes for CASRPSMDHGYTF. The V call is TRBV19, the J call TRBJ1-2; no clear D gene. This CDR3 contains 13 residues. Germline V gene lookup returns CDR1 LNHDA and CDR2 SQIVND (reference sequence). The germline V and J ends were trimmed by 6 bases and 6 bases, with 14 bases remaining between them.